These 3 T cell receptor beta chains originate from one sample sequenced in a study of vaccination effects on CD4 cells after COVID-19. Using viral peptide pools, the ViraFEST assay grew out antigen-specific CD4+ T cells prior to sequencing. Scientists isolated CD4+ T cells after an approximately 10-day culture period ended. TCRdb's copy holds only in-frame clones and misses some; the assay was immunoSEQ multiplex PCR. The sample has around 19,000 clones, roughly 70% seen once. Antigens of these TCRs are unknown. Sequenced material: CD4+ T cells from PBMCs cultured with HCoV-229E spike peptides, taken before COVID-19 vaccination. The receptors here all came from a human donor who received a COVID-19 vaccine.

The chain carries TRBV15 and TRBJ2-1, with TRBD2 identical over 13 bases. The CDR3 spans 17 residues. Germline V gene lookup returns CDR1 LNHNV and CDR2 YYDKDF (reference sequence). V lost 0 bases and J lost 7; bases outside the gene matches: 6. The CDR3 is CATSREILAGGANEQFF. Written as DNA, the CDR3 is TGTGCCACCAGCAGAGAAATACTAGCGGGAGGGGCAAATGAGCAGTTCTTC.

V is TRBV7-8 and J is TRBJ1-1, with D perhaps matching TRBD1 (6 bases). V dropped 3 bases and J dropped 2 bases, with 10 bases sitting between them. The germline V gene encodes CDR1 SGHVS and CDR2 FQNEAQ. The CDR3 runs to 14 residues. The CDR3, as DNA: TGTGCCAGCAGCTTCTTACAGGGAAACACTGAAGCTTTCTTT. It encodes CASSFLQGNTEAFF.

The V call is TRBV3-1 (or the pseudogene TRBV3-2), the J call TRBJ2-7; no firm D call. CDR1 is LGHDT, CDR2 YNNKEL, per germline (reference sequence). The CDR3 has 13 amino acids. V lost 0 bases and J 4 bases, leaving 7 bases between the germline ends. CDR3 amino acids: CASSQDGPYEQYF. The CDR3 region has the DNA TGTGCCAGCAGCCAAGATGGACCGTACGAGCAGTACTTC.